A single sample is the source of the 6 T cell receptor beta chains below, sequenced in a study of cytomegalovirus exposure and HLA in healthy donors. The PCR was carried out with 60 Vbeta primers and 13 Jbeta primers. Measured with immunoSEQ multiplex PCR; TCRdb has only the in-frame clones, and not every one. The repertoire holds roughly 100,000 clones, with about 16% as singletons. Sequencing was performed on PBMCs. The source of these receptors is a female donor in good health and CMV-seronegative.

This clone was recorded a few times. The J gene is TRBJ1-2, the V gene TRBV29-1, with TRBD1 identical over 7 bases. Germline CDR1 reads SQVTM; CDR2 reads ANQGSEA. This CDR3 has 14 amino acids. With 2 bases clipped from V and 2 bases from J, the junction kept 5 bases outside the gene matches. Here the CDR3 DNA reads TGCAGCGTTGAAATCCAGGGGGACAACTATGGCTACACCTTC. Its translation: CSVEIQGDNYGYTF. The full variable domain, its missing parts supplied by reference TRBV29-1 and TRBJ1-2, is SAVISQKPSRDICQRGTSLTIQCQVDSQVTMMFWYRQQPGQSLTLIATANQGSEATYESGFVIDKFPISRPNLTFSTLTVSNMSPEDSSIYLCSVEIQGDNYGYTFGSGTRLTVV.

The gene calls are TRBV5-1 and TRBJ2-7; 10 bases line up with TRBD2. There are 15 residues in the CDR3. The V gene end was trimmed by 7 bases and the J gene end by 7 bases; junction bases not matched to a gene: 14. Germline V CDR1 and CDR2: SGHRS, YFSETQ. CDR3 sequence (DNA): TGCGCCAGCGCCGGGGTGGCTAGCGGGAGCGGGGAGCAGTACTTC. Protein sequence: CASAGVASGSGEQYF.

The chain recombines TRBV28 with TRBJ2-3; 9 bases line up with TRBD1. Germline assignment: CDR1 MDHEN and CDR2 SYDVKM. CDR3 length equals 15 residues. V dropped 5 bases and J dropped 3; count of bases not matched to a gene: 6. The CDR3 DNA sequence: TGTGCCAGCAGTCCCGGACAGGGGATAACAGATACGCAGTATTTT. Its protein product is CASSPGQGITDTQYF.

The CDR3 reads CASSLLLATDTQYF. CDR3 in DNA: TGTGCCAGCAGCCTCTTGCTAGCGACAGATACGCAGTATTTT. The chain links TRBV9 to TRBJ2-3, with TRBD2 as a possible D gene (6 bases). The CDR3 sequence is 14 residues long. Germline CDR1 SGDLS, CDR2 YYNGEE. The V and J ends lost 4 bases and 3 bases respectively, with 12 bases between them.

The chain employs TRBV28 and TRBJ2-7; 7 bases agree with TRBD1. CDR1 is MDHEN, CDR2 SYDVKM, per germline. Trimming at V came to 4 bases and at J to 6 bases, leaving 9 bases not matched to a gene. This CDR3 has 14 amino acids. CDR3 DNA: TGTGCCAGCAGTTACGTTAAAGGGGGCTCCGAGCAGTACTTC. Amino acids: CASSYVKGGSEQYF.

This clone came up a few times. The V and J genes are TRBV7-8 and TRBJ2-7; possible D gene TRBD1, 5 bases. Trimming removed 5 bases from V and 0 bases from J, with 17 bases in between. The length of the CDR3 is 16 residues. Germline lookup yields CDR1 SGHVS and CDR2 FQNEAQ. CDR3 loop: CASSPRRQGSSYEQYF. The CDR3 nucleotides read TGTGCCAGCAGCCCCAGACGGCAGGGCAGCTCCTACGAGCAGTACTTC.